This T cell receptor beta chain is from a study of beta chain features in type 1 diabetes. This clone was observed at least ten times. At one of its ends the junction is not consistent with the germline gene, which may arise from a read error. The investigators reverse transcribed all of the isolated RNA, so they sequenced expressed TCRB transcripts. Measured with immunoSEQ multiplex PCR; TCRdb has only the in-frame clones, and not every one. The sample comprises roughly 610,000 clones, about 16% of which are singletons, and under 0.095% rests with the top ten. Germline V gene data show CDR1 as SEHNR and CDR2 as FQNEAQ (reference sequence). The CDR3 length is 14 residues.

The genes are TRBV7-9 and TRBJ2-3; 10 bases fit TRBD2. Sample: naive CD4+ T cells from blood. This TCR derives from a man younger than 35 in good health. The CDR3 loop reads CASSLAGARDTQYF. The CDR3 DNA follows: TGTGCCAGCAGCCTAGCGGGGGCAAGGGATACGCAGTATTTT.